The 21 T cell receptor beta chains reported below all come from one sample, sequenced in a study of regulatory T cells in long-lasting Graves disease. The time point denotes: newly diagnosed GD, antithyroid drugs for less than 3 months. RNA extracted from PBMCs served as the sequencing template. Building of the TCR beta libraries involved iRepertoire HTBI primers and Arm-PCR of CDR3 regions. TCRdb re-analysed the multiplex PCR reads in MiXCR, keeping a single row per CDR3 protein. The sample yields hundreds of thousands of distinct CDR3 sequences, about 16% seen once. This specimen was peripheral blood mononuclear cells (PBMCs), taken at new diagnosis, from a patient treated with antithyroid drugs. The receptors shown here come from a female donor with Graves disease.

This clonotype was seen ten or more times. This chain joins TRBV28 and TRBJ2-1; 7 positions match TRBD2. With V trimmed by 1 base and J by 7 bases, 7 bases remained unmatched. Germline lookup yields CDR1 MDHEN and CDR2 SYDVKM. This CDR3 contains 15 residues. DNA for the CDR3: TGTGCCAGCAGTTTATTTGGGAGGCGGGGGAATGAGCAGTTCTTC. Translated: CASSLFGRRGNEQFF.

Ten or more counts support this clonotype. The chain has TRBV2 and TRBJ1-2; no firm D call. Germline-derived CDR1 and CDR2 are SNHLY and FYNNEI. The CDR3 runs 14 residues. V was cut by 4 bases and J by 4 bases, with 13 bases left in between. CDR3 region: CASSAGSRAYGYTF. The CDR3 nucleotides are TGTGCCAGCAGTGCAGGCTCTCGAGCCTATGGCTACACCTTC.

The sample holds a few counts of this clonotype. The rearrangement joins TRBV24-1 to TRBJ1-1; D remains ambiguous. CDR1 is KGHDR and CDR2 is SFDVKD in the germline V gene. The CDR3 totals 14 residues. The V and J ends lost 4 bases and 10 bases respectively, with 18 bases between them. CDR3 DNA sequence: TGTGCCACCAGTGACCAGCGACAATTTCAAGGAGCTTTCTTT. Its protein is CATSDQRQFQGAFF.

This clonotype was observed at least ten times. This chain links TRBV5-1 with TRBJ1-5, with TRBD1 matching over 9 bases. This CDR3 is built from 14 residues. Germline V lookup: CDR1 SGHRS, CDR2 YFSETQ. V trimming: 3 bases; J trimming: 5 bases; junction bases outside the gene matches: 3. Written as DNA, the CDR3 is TGCGCCAGCAGCTGGGGACAGGGCGATCAGCCCCAGCATTTT. This sequence encodes CASSWGQGDQPQHF.

The chain has TRBV7-2 and TRBJ2-7; a weak D match, TRBD2 (6 bases). V was cut by 7 bases and J by 3 bases, with 19 bases left in between. This CDR3 region has 15 residues. Germline V gene lookup returns CDR1 SGHTA and CDR2 FQGNSA. This chain's CDR3 is CASIPRDLEYYEQYF. The CDR3 DNA reads TGTGCCAGCATTCCCCGGGACTTAGAATACTACGAGCAGTACTTC.

This clonotype was picked up a small number of times. CDR3 nucleotide sequence: TGCGCCAGCAGCTACGGACAGGGCGTTAAAGAGACCCAGTACTTC. Amino acid sequence: CASSYGQGVKETQYF. The V and J genes are TRBV5-1 and TRBJ2-5; 8 nucleotides line up with TRBD1. Germline V gives CDR1 SGHRS, CDR2 YFSETQ. J lost 3 bases, V lost 3 bases, and 7 bases had no gene match. This CDR3 has 15 amino acids.

A remark on this clonotype: One junction end disagrees with the germline gene, perhaps due to a read error. The rearrangement uses TRBV7-3 and TRBJ2-2, with TRBD2 identical over 13 bases. Germline V lookup: CDR1 SGHTA, CDR2 FQGTGA. The CDR3 contains 22 residues. The CDR3 nucleotides are TGTGCCAGCACCTACTTTAGGGGACTAGCGGGGAGCAGATACGCGAACACCGAGGAGCTGTTTTTT. This gives the protein CASTYFRGLAGSRYANTEELFF.

The chain recombines TRBV6-2 or TRBV6-3 with TRBJ2-7; D gene ambiguous. The V gene lost 5 bases and the J gene lost 5 bases, with 13 bases spanning the gap. This CDR3 region has 13 residues. CDR1 MNHEY and CDR2 SVGEGT come from the germline V gene. This chain's CDR3 is CASSLGRFDEQYF. The DNA for the CDR3 is TGTGCCAGCAGTCTAGGGCGTTTCGACGAGCAGTACTTC.

V is TRBV4-1 and J is TRBJ1-2; possibly TRBD1 for D (5 bases). Germline loops: CDR1 MGHRA, CDR2 YSYEKL. Deletions cut 5 bases from V and 4 bases from J, with 17 bases between. This CDR3 comprises 15 residues. DNA for the CDR3: TGCGCCAGCAGCTTATATTCGGAGGGGACCTATGGCTACACCTTC. Translated: CASSLYSEGTYGYTF.

This clonotype was counted only a few times. This chain links TRBV5-1 with TRBJ1-1, with no clear D. The V and J ends lost 1 base and 4 bases respectively, with 14 bases between them. The CDR3 sequence is 15 residues long. Germline V gene lookup returns CDR1 SGHRS and CDR2 YFSETQ. The CDR3 protein is CASSLRSGGITEAFF. Here the CDR3 DNA reads TGCGCCAGCAGCTTGCGTTCTGGAGGGATCACTGAAGCTTTCTTT.

This clonotype was counted ten times or more. The V call is TRBV10-3, the J call TRBJ2-3; tentative D call: TRBD2 (5 bases). V lost 6 bases to trimming and J lost 5 bases, with 6 bases between them. Germline V gene data show CDR1 as ENHRY and CDR2 as SYGVKD. CDR3 length: 11 amino acids. CDR3 nucleotides: TGTGCCATCAGCGCGGGAGATACGCAGTATTTT. Translated: CAISAGDTQYF.

This clonotype was seen repeatedly, ten times or more. The genes are TRBV9 and TRBJ1-2; TRBD1 might be the D (5 bases). CDR1 and CDR2 (germline): SGDLS, YYNGEE. Trimming cost V 0 bases and J 8 bases, with 20 bases left between them. This CDR3 is built from 16 residues. The CDR3 here is CASSVDLGQGLGGYTF. The DNA of the CDR3 is TGTGCCAGCAGCGTAGATCTAGGGCAGGGTCTTGGCGGCTACACCTTC.

This clonotype was recorded at least ten times. In nucleotides, the CDR3 is TGCAGTGCTAGAGATCGGGGAAGTCAGCCCCAGCATTTT. Encoded protein: CSARDRGSQPQHF. The chain uses TRBV20-1 and TRBJ1-5, with D unclear. V dropped 0 bases and J dropped 6 bases, with 9 bases sitting between them. Per the germline V gene, CDR1 is DFQATT and CDR2 is SNEGSKA (reference sequence). This CDR3 has 13 amino acids.

Worth noting for this clonotype: Given a much more abundant clone one base away, this may be a read error. This likely comes from a read error, as the CDR3 has no conserved phenylalanine or tryptophan at its end. The DNA is left out, because the CDR3 cannot be placed on it with certainty; the CDR3 is given as TCRdb lists it. The V gene is TRBV7-9, the J gene TRBJ2-4; the table assigns TRBD1, which was not confirmed against the DNA. Germline assignment: CDR1 SEHNR and CDR2 FQNEAQ (reference sequence). The CDR3 is made up of 12 amino acids, end residues included. The CDR3 region is CASSLTQGEWYL.

This clonotype was recorded many times. The chain has TRBV6-2 or TRBV6-3 and TRBJ2-3, with D perhaps TRBD2 (8 bases). Trimming removed 5 bases at V and 5 bases at J, with 20 bases between. Per the germline V gene, CDR1 is MNHEY and CDR2 is SVGEGT. This CDR3 comprises 16 residues. CDR3 nucleotides: TGTGCCAGCAGTGAAGGGGGCGGGGGGCTGGTAGATACGCAGTATTTT. This sequence encodes CASSEGGGGLVDTQYF.

Many counts were recorded for this clonotype. The chain combines TRBV20-1 with TRBJ2-7; D may be TRBD1 (6 bases). Deletions cut 6 bases from V and 2 bases from J, with 20 bases between. CDR3 length equals 15 residues. Germline CDR1 DFQATT, CDR2 SNEGSKA (reference sequence). This CDR3 is CSATNRDPGAYEQYF. CDR3 nucleotides: TGCAGTGCCACCAACCGAGACCCAGGGGCCTACGAGCAGTACTTC.

This chain's CDR3 is CASSPDYYSGNTIYF. CDR3 nucleotide sequence: TGCGCCAGCAGCCCCGACTATTACTCTGGAAACACCATATATTTT. This chain uses TRBV5-1 with TRBJ1-3; no clear D gene. The germline V gene has CDR1 SGHRS and CDR2 YFSETQ. Trimming took off 4 bases at V and 0 bases at J, with 11 bases between the two ends. This CDR3 is 15 amino acids long. Drawing the rest from reference TRBV5-1 and TRBJ1-3, the complete variable domain is KAGVTQTPRYLIKTRGQQVTLSCSPISGHRSVSWYQQTPGQGLQFLFEYFSETQRNKGNFPGRFSGRQFSNSRSEMNVSTLELGDSALYLCASSPDYYSGNTIYFGEGSWLTVV.

With regard to this clonotype: An end of the junction does not agree with germline; a read error may underlie this. The chain combines TRBV5-1 with TRBJ2-1; 14 nucleotides align to TRBD2. The CDR3 contains 16 residues. Germline loops: CDR1 SGHRS, CDR2 YFSETQ. CDR3 bases: TGCACCAGCAGCCATGGACTAGCGGGAGGCGGCAATGAGCAGTTCTTC. Residues: CTSSHGLAGGGNEQFF.

Ten or more counts support this clonotype. V and J are TRBV28 and TRBJ2-3; D remains unclear. From germline, CDR1 is MDHEN and CDR2 SYDVKM. V was cut by 5 bases and J by 5 bases, with 20 bases left in between. The CDR3 runs 16 residues. The CDR3 sequence is CASSPPDQSKRDTQYF. The CDR3 nucleotides read TGTGCCAGCAGTCCTCCGGACCAGTCAAAGCGAGATACGCAGTATTTT.

Ten or more counts support this clonotype. The V call is TRBV12-3 or TRBV12-4, the J call TRBJ1-1; D remains ambiguous. This CDR3 is 14 amino acids long. V was pared by 1 base and J by 2 bases, with 8 bases between. CDR3 region: CASSLGPVNTEAFF. CDR3 coding DNA: TGTGCCAGCAGTTTAGGGCCCGTAAACACTGAAGCTTTCTTT.

This clonotype was seen ten or more times. The J gene is TRBJ1-6, the V gene TRBV5-1, with D possibly matching TRBD1 (5 bases). V was clipped by 2 bases and J by 7 bases, with 13 bases between them. Per the germline V gene, CDR1 is SGHRS and CDR2 is YFSETQ. The CDR3 spans 15 residues. The CDR3 nucleotides read TGCGCCAGCAGCTTTTCGACAGACGGAAATTCACCCCTCCACTTT. Its protein is CASSFSTDGNSPLHF.